The sequence of this TCR beta chain was determined in a study of blood T cell repertoires in COVID-19. Study-wide background: Collection of acute and convalescent COVID-19 samples took place in the United States, Italy and Spain.

This clone is a singleton in its sample. The germline V gene has CDR1 SGHTA and CDR2 FQGNSA. The CDR3 runs to 15 residues. V was clipped by 1 base and J by 2 bases, with 9 bases between them. Here immunoSEQ multiplex PCR was the method, and the copy in TCRdb shows in-frame clones only, minus some. In the table there are about 180,000 clones, about 81% of which are singletons. The sample consisted of peripheral blood. The sequence came from a woman older than 75 with COVID-19, enrolled during active disease. This sequence joins TRBV7-2 and TRBJ2-1, with D unclear. CDR3 protein: CASSLVQAPYNEQFF. CDR3 sequence (DNA): TGTGCCAGCAGCTTAGTCCAGGCACCCTACAATGAGCAGTTCTTC.